Following are 20 T cell receptor beta chains from one sample sequenced in a study of T cell responses to AZD1222 COVID-19 vaccine. Sequencing was performed with immunoSEQ multiplex PCR; in TCRdb, only in-frame clones are kept and a portion is missing. The sample lists about 150,000 clones, approximately 91% occurring once. Sequenced here: peripheral blood, sampled 28 days after the second AZD1222 dose. The receptors originated from an adult who received the AZD1222 COVID-19 vaccine.

The chain employs TRBV15 and TRBJ1-4; 8 bases align to TRBD1. The CDR3 runs 17 residues. Trimming at V came to 0 bases and at J to 1 base, leaving 4 bases not matched to a gene. Germline lookup yields CDR1 LNHNV and CDR2 YYDKDF (reference sequence). The CDR3 DNA reads as TGTGCCACCAGCAGAGAGAGAGGACAGGGAACTAATGAAAAACTGTTTTTT. Translating it yields CATSRERGQGTNEKLFF.

V and J are TRBV6-5 and TRBJ1-5; tentatively, D is TRBD1 (6 bases). V shed 7 bases and J shed 9 bases, with 13 bases lying between them. This CDR3 is built from 12 residues. Germline values: CDR1 MNHEY, CDR2 SVGAGI. Here the CDR3 reads CASKDRGTPQHF. DNA for the CDR3: TGTGCCAGCAAAGATAGGGGGACGCCCCAGCATTTT.

The genes are TRBV19 and TRBJ1-1; D gene uncertain. V gave up 3 bases and J gave up 3 bases, with 8 bases separating them. Germline CDR1 is LNHDA and CDR2 is SQIVND (reference sequence). This CDR3 has 13 amino acids. The DNA for the CDR3 is TGTGCCAGTAGTATGGAACGGGACACTGAAGCTTTCTTT. Its protein is CASSMERDTEAFF.

The CDR3 region is CASSYLRYYTEAFF. The CDR3 DNA is TGTGCCAGCAGCTACCTCAGATACTACACTGAAGCTTTCTTT. The gene calls are TRBV7-9 and TRBJ1-1; no definite D call. V lost 4 bases and J 3 bases, leaving 12 bases between the germline ends. The CDR3 has 14 amino acids. Germline V CDR1 and CDR2: SEHNR, FQNEAQ (reference sequence).

The chain carries TRBV3-1 (or the pseudogene TRBV3-2) and TRBJ1-5, with D possibly matching TRBD1 (5 bases). CDR3 length: 14 residues. From germline, CDR1 is LGHDT and CDR2 YNNKEL (reference sequence). With 1 base removed from V and 7 bases from J, the gap between germline ends came to 11 bases. CDR3 nucleotides: TGTGCCAGCAGCCAAGGTGGGGCGCGGCAGCCCCAGCATTTT. This gives the protein CASSQGGARQPQHF.

This chain uses TRBV30 with TRBJ1-5; no firm D call. The CDR3 consists of 15 residues. Trimming pared 2 bases from V and 0 bases from J, leaving 11 bases between. CDR1 is GTSNPN and CDR2 is SVGIG in the germline V gene (reference sequence). The CDR3 region has the DNA TGTGCCTGGAGTCCACACATCTATAGCAATCAGCCCCAGCATTTT. It specifies CAWSPHIYSNQPQHF.

The V and J genes are TRBV7-9 and TRBJ2-5; D might be TRBD1 (5 bases). The V gene's germline CDR1 is SEHNR and CDR2 FQNEAQ (reference sequence). V lost 1 base to trimming and J lost 5 bases, with 14 bases between them. The CDR3 extends over 15 amino acids. CDR3 in amino acids: CASSLVSGRAETQYF. The CDR3 DNA follows: TGTGCCAGCAGCTTAGTTTCAGGCAGGGCGGAGACCCAGTACTTC.

The V and J genes are TRBV30 and TRBJ2-5, with D unresolved. CDR1 GTSNPN and CDR2 SVGIG come from the germline V gene (reference sequence). The CDR3 runs 10 residues. V was cut by 5 bases and J by 3 bases, with 4 bases left in between. The CDR3: CAWAKETQYF. The CDR3 DNA reads as TGTGCCTGGGCCAAAGAGACCCAGTACTTC.

The J gene is TRBJ1-4, the V gene TRBV19; 7 nucleotides align to TRBD1. This CDR3 has 15 amino acids. V was clipped by 5 bases and J by 3 bases; unmatched bases: 6. The germline gives CDR1 LNHDA, CDR2 SQIVND (reference sequence). The CDR3 reads CASSGKGTANEKLFF. The DNA for the CDR3 is TGTGCCAGTAGTGGTAAGGGGACAGCTAATGAAAAACTGTTTTTT.

This chain uses TRBV5-1 with TRBJ2-7; 8 bases fit TRBD2. V shed 0 bases and J 1 base; nucleotides not matched to a gene: 3. Germline V gene data show CDR1 as SGHRS and CDR2 as YFSETQ. The CDR3 totals 15 residues. CDR3: CASSLVSGESYEQYF. The CDR3 DNA reads TGCGCCAGCAGCTTGGTTAGCGGGGAATCCTACGAGCAGTACTTC.

The rearrangement joins TRBV2 to TRBJ2-7; 11 bases are shared with TRBD2. Trimming cost V 5 bases and J 7 bases; bases outside gene matches: 7. The CDR3 has 14 amino acids. Germline V gene sequence: CDR1 SNHLY, CDR2 FYNNEI. CDR3 bases: TGTGCCAGCAGTCCCGGGACTAGCGGTATGGAGCAGTACTTC. As protein: CASSPGTSGMEQYF.

The V call is TRBV9, the J call TRBJ1-6, with a possible D match to TRBD1 (6 bases). The CDR3 is made up of 15 amino acids. CDR1 and CDR2 (germline): SGDLS, YYNGEE. V lost 5 bases and J lost 4, with 13 bases in between. CDR3 loop: CASSWGQDYNSPLHF. CDR3 nucleotide sequence: TGTGCCAGCAGTTGGGGGCAGGATTATAATTCACCCCTCCACTTT.

The chain employs TRBV6-5 and TRBJ2-5, with 11 bases that match TRBD2. Trimming took 7 bases from V and 5 from J; bases not matched to a gene: 9. From germline, CDR1 is MNHEY and CDR2 SVGAGI. This CDR3 has 15 amino acids. The CDR3 DNA reads TGTGCCAGCACATATAGCGGGGGGGCCGGGGAGACCCAGTACTTC. Its protein product is CASTYSGGAGETQYF.

The DNA of the CDR3 is TGTGCCAGCTCACCATTCCCGGGAGACAACTCCCTCATGAACACTGAAGCTTTCTTT. As protein: CASSPFPGDNSLMNTEAFF. The rearrangement joins TRBV18 to TRBJ1-1, with D uncertain. CDR1 and CDR2 (germline): KGHSH, LQKENI. V dropped 2 bases and J dropped 0 bases, with 22 bases sitting between them. CDR3 length equals 19 residues.

This chain connects TRBV4-1 to TRBJ1-6, with 7 bases fitting TRBD1. Germline trimming cut 3 bases from V and 7 bases from J; bases unmatched to any gene: 9. The CDR3 is 16 amino acids. Germline V gene data show CDR1 as MGHRA and CDR2 as YSYEKL. CDR3 region: CASSHTLTGPNSPLHF. The CDR3 DNA reads as TGCGCCAGCAGCCATACCCTGACAGGGCCAAATTCACCCCTCCACTTT.

V gene TRBV6-5 combines with J gene TRBJ1-5; no reliable D call. The ends were cut back, 5 bases at V and 0 bases at J, with 11 bases in the middle. Looked up from germline, CDR1 is MNHEY and CDR2 is SVGAGI. The CDR3 is made up of 15 amino acids. The CDR3 bases are TGTGCCAGCAGTCGGGCAGCATCTAGCAATCAGCCCCAGCATTTT. Protein: CASSRAASSNQPQHF.

In regard to this clone: Other DNA sequences in this specimen translate into the identical CDR3. The chain joins TRBV4-2 to TRBJ1-2; no definite D call. The CDR3 length is 16 residues. The germline V and J ends were trimmed by 0 bases and 0 bases, with 11 bases remaining between them. Germline V gene data show CDR1 as LGHNA and CDR2 as YNFKEQ. For the CDR3, the DNA is TGTGCCAGCAGCCAAGATCGGGCGGGAGCTAACTATGGCTACACCTTC. Translated, it gives CASSQDRAGANYGYTF.

As for this clone: A read error may produce the germline difference seen at one junction end. The gene calls are TRBV7-2 and TRBJ1-2; D gene ambiguous. The CDR3 runs 12 residues. Germline V gene sequence: CDR1 SGHTA, CDR2 FQGNSA. The CDR3 sequence is CASSFILEVAFF. The CDR3 DNA follows: TGTGCCAGCAGCTTCATTCTCGAGGTGGCCTTCTTC.

The V call is TRBV25-1, the J call TRBJ2-3; 10 bases are shared with TRBD2. The CDR3 extends over 17 amino acids. CDR1 and CDR2 from the germline V gene are MGHDK and SYGVNS. Unmatched junction bases numbered 9, after V lost 3 bases and J lost 3 bases. CDR3 coding DNA: TGTGCCAGCAGTGAGGCTCTAGCGGGAGAAAGAACAGATACGCAGTATTTT. Protein product: CASSEALAGERTDTQYF.

The V and J genes are TRBV6-5 and TRBJ1-1, with 7 bases lining up with TRBD1. This CDR3 comprises 15 residues. Germline loops: CDR1 MNHEY, CDR2 SVGAGI. V lost 6 bases, J lost 1 base, and 8 bases stayed unmatched. CDR3 loop: CASSRDSASNTEAFF. The CDR3 coding sequence is TGTGCCAGCAGCCGGGACAGTGCATCGAACACTGAAGCTTTCTTT.